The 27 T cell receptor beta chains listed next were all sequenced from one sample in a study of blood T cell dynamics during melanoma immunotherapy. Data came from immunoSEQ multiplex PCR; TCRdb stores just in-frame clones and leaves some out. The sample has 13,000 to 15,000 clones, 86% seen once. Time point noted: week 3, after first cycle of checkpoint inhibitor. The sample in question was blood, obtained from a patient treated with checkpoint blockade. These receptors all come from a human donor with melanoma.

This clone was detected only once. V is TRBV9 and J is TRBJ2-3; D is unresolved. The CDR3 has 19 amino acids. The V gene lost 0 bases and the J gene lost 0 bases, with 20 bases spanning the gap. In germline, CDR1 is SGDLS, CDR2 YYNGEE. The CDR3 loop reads CASSVGIRGGASSTDTQYF. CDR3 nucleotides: TGTGCCAGCAGCGTAGGAATAAGAGGTGGCGCCTCCAGCACAGATACGCAGTATTTT.

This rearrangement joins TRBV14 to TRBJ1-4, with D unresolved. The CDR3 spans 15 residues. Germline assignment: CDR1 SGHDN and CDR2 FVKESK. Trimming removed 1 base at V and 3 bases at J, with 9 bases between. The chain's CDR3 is CASSQVRGPNEKLFF. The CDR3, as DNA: TGTGCCAGCAGCCAAGTACGAGGGCCTAATGAAAAACTGTTTTTT.

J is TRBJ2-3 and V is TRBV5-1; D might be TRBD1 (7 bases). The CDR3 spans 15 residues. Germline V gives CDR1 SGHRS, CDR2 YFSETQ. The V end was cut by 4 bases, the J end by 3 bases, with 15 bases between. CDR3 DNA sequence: TGCGCCAGCAGCCTCACACAGGGGAGGACAGATACGCAGTATTTT. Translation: CASSLTQGRTDTQYF.

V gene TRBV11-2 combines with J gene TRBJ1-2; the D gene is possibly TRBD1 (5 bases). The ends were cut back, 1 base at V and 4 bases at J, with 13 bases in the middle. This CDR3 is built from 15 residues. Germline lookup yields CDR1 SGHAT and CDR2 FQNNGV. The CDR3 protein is CASSLAATEPYGYTF. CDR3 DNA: TGTGCCAGCAGCTTAGCGGCGACAGAGCCCTATGGCTACACCTTC.

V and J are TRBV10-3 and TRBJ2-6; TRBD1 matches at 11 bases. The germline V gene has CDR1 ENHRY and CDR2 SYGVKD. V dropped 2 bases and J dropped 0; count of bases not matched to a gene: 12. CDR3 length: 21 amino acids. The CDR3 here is CAISEPLFRDRGYSGANVLTF. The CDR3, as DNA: TGTGCCATCAGTGAGCCTCTTTTCCGGGACAGGGGGTACTCTGGGGCCAACGTCCTGACTTTC.

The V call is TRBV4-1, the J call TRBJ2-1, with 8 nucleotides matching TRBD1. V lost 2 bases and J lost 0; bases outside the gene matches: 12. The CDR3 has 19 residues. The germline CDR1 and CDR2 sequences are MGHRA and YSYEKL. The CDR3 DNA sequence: TGCGCCAGCAGCCAATCCACAGGGGGTACATTTAGCTCCTACAATGAGCAGTTCTTC. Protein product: CASSQSTGGTFSSYNEQFF.

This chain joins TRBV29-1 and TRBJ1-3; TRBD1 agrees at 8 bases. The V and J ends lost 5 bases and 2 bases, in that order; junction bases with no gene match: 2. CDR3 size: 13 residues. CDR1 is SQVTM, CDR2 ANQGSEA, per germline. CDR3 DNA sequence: TGCAGCGTTATGACAGGGGCTGGAAACACCATATATTTT. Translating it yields CSVMTGAGNTIYF.

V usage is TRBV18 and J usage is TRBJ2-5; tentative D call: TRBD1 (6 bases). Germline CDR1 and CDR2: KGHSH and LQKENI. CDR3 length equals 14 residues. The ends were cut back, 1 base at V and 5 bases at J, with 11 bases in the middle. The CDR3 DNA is TGTGCCAGCTCACCACAGGGGGTCCGGGAGACCCAGTACTTC. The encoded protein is CASSPQGVRETQYF. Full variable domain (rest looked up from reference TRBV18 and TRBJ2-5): NAGVMQNPRHLVRRRGQEARLRCSPMKGHSHVYWYRQLPEEGLKFMVYLQKENIIDESGMPKERFSAEFPKEGPSILRIQQVVRGDSAAYFCASSPQGVRETQYFGPGTRLLVL.

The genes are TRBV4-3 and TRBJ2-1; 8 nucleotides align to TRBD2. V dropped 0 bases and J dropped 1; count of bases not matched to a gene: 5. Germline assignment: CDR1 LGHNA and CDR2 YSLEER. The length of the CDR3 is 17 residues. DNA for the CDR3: TGCGCCAGCAGCCAAGACTGGGCGGGAGGTTCCTACAATGAGCAGTTCTTC. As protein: CASSQDWAGGSYNEQFF.

CDR3 in DNA: TGTGCCAGCAGCCAGGGAGAGAACACTGAAGCTTTCTTT. Translated, it gives CASSQGENTEAFF. The chain recombines TRBV2 with TRBJ1-1; possibly TRBD1 for D (5 bases). Germline V gene lookup returns CDR1 SNHLY and CDR2 FYNNEI. V gave up 6 bases and J gave up 1 base, with 9 bases separating them. This CDR3 is 13 amino acids long. Complete variable domain (other parts from reference TRBV2 and TRBJ1-1): EPEVTQTPSHQVTQMGQEVILRCVPISNHLYFYWYRQILGQKVEFLVSFYNNEISEKSEIFDDQFSVERPDGSNFTLKIRSTKLEDSAMYFCASSQGENTEAFFGQGTRLTVV.

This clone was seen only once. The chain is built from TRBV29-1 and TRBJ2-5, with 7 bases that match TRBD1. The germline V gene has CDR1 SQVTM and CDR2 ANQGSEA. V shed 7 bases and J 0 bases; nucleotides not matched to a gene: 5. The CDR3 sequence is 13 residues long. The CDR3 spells CSAKGQNQETQYF. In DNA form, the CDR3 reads TGCAGCGCCAAGGGACAGAACCAAGAGACCCAGTACTTC.

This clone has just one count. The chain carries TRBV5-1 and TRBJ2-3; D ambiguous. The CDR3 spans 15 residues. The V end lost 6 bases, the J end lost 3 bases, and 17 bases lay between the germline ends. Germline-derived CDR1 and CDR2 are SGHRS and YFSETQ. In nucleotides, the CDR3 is TGCGCCAGCACCCTCCGACACCTGGGTACAGATACGCAGTATTTT. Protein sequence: CASTLRHLGTDTQYF.

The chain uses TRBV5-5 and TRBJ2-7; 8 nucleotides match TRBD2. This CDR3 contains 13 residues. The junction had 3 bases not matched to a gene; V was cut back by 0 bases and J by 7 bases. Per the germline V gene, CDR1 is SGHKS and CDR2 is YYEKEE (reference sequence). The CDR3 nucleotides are TGTGCCAGCAGCTTGGTTAGCGGGACTGAGCAGTACTTC. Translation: CASSLVSGTEQYF.

The CDR3 DNA follows: TGTGCCAGTAGTATGTCCACAGGGCGGAACACTGAAGCTTTCTTT. Translation gives CASSMSTGRNTEAFF. The chain is built from TRBV19 and TRBJ1-1; TRBD1 might be the D (6 bases). V was cut by 3 bases and J by 1 base, with 12 bases left in between. Germline V lookup: CDR1 LNHDA, CDR2 SQIVND (reference sequence). The CDR3 sequence is 15 residues long.

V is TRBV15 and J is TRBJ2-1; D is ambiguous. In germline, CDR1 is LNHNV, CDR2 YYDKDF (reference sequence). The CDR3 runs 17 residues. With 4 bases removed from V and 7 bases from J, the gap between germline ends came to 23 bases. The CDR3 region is CATSNSSGRQRRNEQFF. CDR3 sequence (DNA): TGTGCCACCAGCAACTCGTCGGGCCGGCAGCGCAGGAATGAGCAGTTCTTC.

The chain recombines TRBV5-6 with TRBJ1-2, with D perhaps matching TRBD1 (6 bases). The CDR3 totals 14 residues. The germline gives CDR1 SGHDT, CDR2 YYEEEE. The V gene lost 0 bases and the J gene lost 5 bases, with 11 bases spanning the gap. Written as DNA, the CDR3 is TGTGCCAGCAGCTTGGGGGACACCGTGTATGGCTACACCTTC. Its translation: CASSLGDTVYGYTF.

The CDR3: CAWSPNYRGRRQETQYF. CDR3 coding DNA: TGTGCCTGGAGTCCAAACTACAGGGGCCGGAGACAAGAGACCCAGTACTTC. V usage is TRBV30 and J usage is TRBJ2-5; 7 bases map to TRBD1. V shed 2 bases, J shed 2 bases, and the junction held 14 bases outside the gene matches. The CDR3 covers 17 residues. CDR1 GTSNPN and CDR2 SVGIG come from the germline V gene (reference sequence). The whole variable domain, remainder taken from reference TRBV30 and TRBJ2-5, is SQTIHQWPATLVQPVGSPLSLECTVEGTSNPNLYWYRQAAGRGLQLLFYSVGIGQISSEVPQNLSASRPQDRQFILSSKKLLLSDSGFYLCAWSPNYRGRRQETQYFGPGTRLLVL.

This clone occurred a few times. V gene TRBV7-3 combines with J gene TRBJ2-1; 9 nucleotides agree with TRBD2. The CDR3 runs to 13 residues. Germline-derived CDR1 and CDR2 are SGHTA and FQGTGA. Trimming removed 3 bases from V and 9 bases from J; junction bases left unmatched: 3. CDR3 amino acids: CASSLREGGEQFF. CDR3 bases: TGTGCCAGCAGCTTGCGGGAGGGCGGTGAGCAGTTCTTC.

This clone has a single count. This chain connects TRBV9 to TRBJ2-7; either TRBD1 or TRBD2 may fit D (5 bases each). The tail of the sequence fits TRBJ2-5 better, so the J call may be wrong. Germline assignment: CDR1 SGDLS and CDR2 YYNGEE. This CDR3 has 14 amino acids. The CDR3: CASSVAGASETQYF. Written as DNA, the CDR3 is TGTGCCAGCAGCGTAGCTGGGGCTAGCGAGACCCAGTACTTC.

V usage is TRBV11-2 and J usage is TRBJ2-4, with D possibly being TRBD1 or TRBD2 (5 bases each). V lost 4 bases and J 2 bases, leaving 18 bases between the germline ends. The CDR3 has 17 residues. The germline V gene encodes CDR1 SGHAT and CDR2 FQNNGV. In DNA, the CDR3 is TGTGCCAGCAGCTCACGGACCGGGACGGCTACCAAAAACATTCAGTACTTC. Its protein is CASSSRTGTATKNIQYF.

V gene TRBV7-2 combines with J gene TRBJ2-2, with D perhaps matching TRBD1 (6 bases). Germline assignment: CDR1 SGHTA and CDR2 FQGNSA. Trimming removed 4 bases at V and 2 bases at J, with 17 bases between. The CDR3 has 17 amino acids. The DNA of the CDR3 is TGTGCCAGCAGCTCCGACTGGGGGCAAATTAACACCGGGGAGCTGTTTTTT. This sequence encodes CASSSDWGQINTGELFF.

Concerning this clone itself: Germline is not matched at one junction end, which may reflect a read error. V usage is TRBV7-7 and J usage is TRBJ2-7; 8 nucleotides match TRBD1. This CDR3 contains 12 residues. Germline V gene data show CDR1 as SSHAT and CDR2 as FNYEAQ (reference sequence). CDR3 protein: CASSNTGGEQYF. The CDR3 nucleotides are TGTGCTAGCAGCAACACAGGGGGCGAGCAGTACTTC.

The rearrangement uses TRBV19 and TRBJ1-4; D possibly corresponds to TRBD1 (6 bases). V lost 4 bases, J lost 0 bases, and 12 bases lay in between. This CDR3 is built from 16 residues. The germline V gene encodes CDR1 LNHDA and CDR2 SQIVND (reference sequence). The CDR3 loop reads CASSSYRAATNEKLFF. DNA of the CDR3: TGTGCCAGTAGTAGCTACAGGGCGGCAACTAATGAAAAACTGTTTTTT.

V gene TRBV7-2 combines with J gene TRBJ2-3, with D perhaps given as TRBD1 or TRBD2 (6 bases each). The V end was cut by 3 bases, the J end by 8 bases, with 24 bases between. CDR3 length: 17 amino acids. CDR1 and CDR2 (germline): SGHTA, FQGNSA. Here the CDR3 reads CASSFAGLGGRSATQYF. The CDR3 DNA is TGTGCCAGCAGCTTTGCCGGTTTGGGGGGCCGTAGCGCTACGCAGTATTTT.

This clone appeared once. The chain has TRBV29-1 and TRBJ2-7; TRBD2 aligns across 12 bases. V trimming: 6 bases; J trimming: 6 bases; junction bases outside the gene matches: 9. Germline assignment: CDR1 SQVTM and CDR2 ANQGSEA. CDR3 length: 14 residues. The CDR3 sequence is CSVLTSGRTREQYF. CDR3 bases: TGCAGCGTCCTGACTAGCGGGAGAACGCGCGAGCAGTACTTC.

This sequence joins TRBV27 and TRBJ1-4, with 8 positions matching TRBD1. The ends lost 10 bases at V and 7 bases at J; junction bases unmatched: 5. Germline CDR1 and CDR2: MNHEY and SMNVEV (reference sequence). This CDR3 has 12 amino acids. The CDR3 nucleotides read TGTGCCACCCAGGGGGCCTCTGAAAAACTGTTTTTT. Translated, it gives CATQGASEKLFF.

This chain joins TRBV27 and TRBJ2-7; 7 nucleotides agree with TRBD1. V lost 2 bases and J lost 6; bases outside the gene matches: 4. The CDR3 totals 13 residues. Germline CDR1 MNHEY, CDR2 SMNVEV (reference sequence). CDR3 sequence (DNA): TGTGCCAGCAGTTTAGATACAGGGGTCGAGCAGTACTTC. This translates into CASSLDTGVEQYF.